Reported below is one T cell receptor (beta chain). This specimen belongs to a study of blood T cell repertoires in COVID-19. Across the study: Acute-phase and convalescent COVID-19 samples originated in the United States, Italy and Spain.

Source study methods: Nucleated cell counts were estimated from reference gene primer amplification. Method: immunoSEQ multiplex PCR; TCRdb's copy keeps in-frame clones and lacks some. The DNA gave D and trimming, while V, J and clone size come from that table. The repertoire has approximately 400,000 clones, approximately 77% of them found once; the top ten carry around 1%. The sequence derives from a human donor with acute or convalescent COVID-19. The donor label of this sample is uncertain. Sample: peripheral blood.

Written as DNA, the CDR3 is TGTGCCAGCACAAAAGCAATGAACACTGAAGCTTTCTTT. Translation: CASTKAMNTEAFF. J is TRBJ1-1 and V is TRBV28; D gene uncertain. The CDR3 contains 13 residues. Germline V gene sequence: CDR1 MDHEN, CDR2 SYDVKM. V lost 7 bases to trimming and J lost 0 bases, with 9 bases between them.